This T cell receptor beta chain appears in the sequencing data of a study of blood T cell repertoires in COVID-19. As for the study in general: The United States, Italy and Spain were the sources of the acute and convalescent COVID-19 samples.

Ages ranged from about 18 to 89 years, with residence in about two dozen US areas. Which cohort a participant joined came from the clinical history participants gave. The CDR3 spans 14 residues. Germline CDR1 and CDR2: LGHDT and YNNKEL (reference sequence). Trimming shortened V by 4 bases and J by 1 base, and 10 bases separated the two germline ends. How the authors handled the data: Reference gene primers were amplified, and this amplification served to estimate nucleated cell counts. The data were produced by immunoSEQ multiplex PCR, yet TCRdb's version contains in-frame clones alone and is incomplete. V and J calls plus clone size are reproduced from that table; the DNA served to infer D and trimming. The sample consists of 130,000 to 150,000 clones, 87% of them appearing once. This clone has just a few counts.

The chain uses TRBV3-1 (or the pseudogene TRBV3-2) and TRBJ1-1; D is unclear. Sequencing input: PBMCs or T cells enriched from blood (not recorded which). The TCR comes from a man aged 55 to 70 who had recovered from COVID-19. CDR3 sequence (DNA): TGTGCCAGCAGCCCTGGGCGATCGAACACTGAAGCTTTCTTT. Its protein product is CASSPGRSNTEAFF.